The entry below describes one T cell receptor beta chain. This specimen comes from a study of shared clonotypes between healthy human individuals. The study enrolled healthy HIV-negative adults without recent acute infections or vaccinations as donors. The V end lost 6 bases, the J end lost 2 bases, and 13 bases lay between the germline ends. Germline lookup yields CDR1 SGHRS and CDR2 YFSETQ. The CDR3 totals 14 residues. Profiling relied on immunoSEQ multiplex PCR, and the TCRdb table lists in-frame clones only, not all of them. The table shows about 600,000 clones, with approximately 97% occurring only once.

The sequencing sample was made of naive CD4+ T cells sorted from blood. Specified subset: CD45RA+ positively selected. V and J are TRBV5-1 and TRBJ2-3, with TRBD2 as a possible D gene (7 bases). This sequence originates from a woman aged 25 to 39 in good health. The CDR3 is CASTEGGDTDTQYF. CDR3 bases: TGCGCCAGCACGGAAGGGGGGGACACAGATACGCAGTATTTT.